The following is a T cell receptor beta chain sequence with its context. Adults between roughly 18 and 95 years of age took part from 20 to 25 US areas. The study assigned cohorts using participant-reported clinical history. Trimming removed 0 bases at V and 10 bases at J, with 13 bases between. CDR1 and CDR2 from the germline V gene are MNHEY and SVGAGI. The CDR3 spans 14 residues. The sample comes from a study of blood T cell repertoires in COVID-19. At the level of the study: Whether acute or convalescent, the COVID-19 samples came from the United States, Italy and Spain.

Libraries were prepared by immunoSEQ multiplex PCR; TCRdb keeps only in-frame clonotypes and omits some of them. This sample has about 370,000 clones, with roughly 86% found just once. The specimen sequenced was PBMCs or T cells enriched from blood (not recorded which). J is TRBJ2-1 and V is TRBV6-5, with a weak D call TRBD2 (6 bases). This sequence originates from a woman aged 25 to 39 who had recovered from COVID-19. The CDR3 spells CASSYSIGGAEQFF. The CDR3 region has the DNA TGTGCCAGCAGTTACTCGATTGGCGGGGCCGAGCAGTTCTTC.